The rows below give T cell receptor beta chains drawn from one sample of a study of tumor-infiltrating lymphocytes in localized non-small cell lung cancer. The repertoire was sequenced with immunoSEQ multiplex PCR; TCRdb's copy has only in-frame clones and lacks some. The sample includes roughly 7,200 clones, 74% seen only once; the top ten take about 12%. Sequencing input: lung tumor tissue. The origin of the receptors is a human donor with non-small cell lung cancer. Each CDR3 is given with its conserved first and last residue. A D gene is named only where the DNA matches it firmly. Clone size is given for some rows only: seen once, a few or many times, or a class if the clone is expanded.

>hyperexpanded|.|TRBJ1-5|TRBV19
CASNLSGFGNQPQHF
TGTGCCAGTAACTTGTCAGGGTTTGGCAATCAGCCCCAGCATTTT
>.|.|TRBJ2-7|TRBV2
CASSERWGAGGYEQYF
TGTGCCAGCAGTGAACGATGGGGAGCCGGCGGTTACGAGCAGTACTTC
>.|TRBD1|TRBJ1-1|TRBV9
CASRGDSPEAFF
TGTGCCAGCAGGGGGGACAGCCCTGAAGCTTTCTTT
>.|TRBD1|TRBJ2-1|TRBV6-5
CASSYTTGQGALIF
TGTGCCAGCAGTTACACGACCGGACAGGGGGCATTGATCTTC
>.|.|TRBJ1-3|TRBV7-8
CASSRQLSGPGNTIYF
TGTGCCAGCAGCCGACAGTTATCGGGGCCTGGAAACACCATATATTTT
>.|.|TRBJ1-1|TRBV5-4
CASSLEGEIAFF
TGTGCCAGCAGCTTGGAGGGCGAGATCGCTTTCTTT
>.|.|TRBJ2-3|TRBV11-2
CASSNGGSYTDTQYF
TGTGCCAGCAGCAACGGGGGCAGCTACACAGATACGCAGTATTTT
>.|.|TRBJ2-7|TRBV18
CASSPGQQGYEQYF
TGTGCCAGCTCACCGGGGCAGCAGGGATACGAGCAGTACTTC
>.|.|TRBJ2-3|TRBV2
CASKAGTTDTQYF
TGTGCCAGCAAGGCCGGAACCACAGATACGCAGTATTTT
>once|.|TRBJ1-1|TRBV10-1
CASSRGPMNTEAFF
TGCGCCAGCAGCCGAGGACCTATGAACACTGAAGCTTTCTTT
>.|TRBD2|TRBJ2-2|TRBV19
CASRGVVTGGTGELFF
TGTGCCAGTAGGGGGGTTGTAACGGGAGGCACCGGGGAGCTGTTTTTT
>.|.|TRBJ2-7|TRBV20-1
CSAQRAGEQYF
TGCAGTGCCCAGCGGGCCGGGGAACAGTACTTC
>.|TRBD1|TRBJ2-7|TRBV2
CASNQGVHEQYF
TGTGCCAGCAATCAGGGGGTGCACGAGCAGTACTTC
>.|.|TRBJ1-1|TRBV16
CASSQSRGLGEAFF
TGTGCCAGCAGCCAATCCCGGGGGCTAGGTGAAGCTTTCTTT
>few|.|TRBJ2-7|TRBV11-3
CASSLGSRYEQYF
TGTGCCAGCAGCTTAGGGTCCCGCTACGAGCAGTACTTC
>.|.|TRBJ2-2|TRBV6-5
CASSYAPRTGELFF
TGTGCCAGCAGTTACGCTCCCAGAACAGGGGAGCTGTTTTTT